Presented here are 28 T cell receptor beta chains from one specimen sequenced in a study of spatial heterogeneity in lung cancer. The sample's time point: sample taken at primary tumor resection. TCRdb recomputed calls from the 5' RACE reads with MiXCR, one row per CDR3 protein. The sample has over 7,500 distinct CDR3 sequences, over 7.5% seen once. The specimen comprised PBMCs, sampled at surgery. The receptor source for this set is a male donor with early-stage non-small cell lung cancer.

This clonotype was counted at least ten times. The gene calls are TRBV29-1 and TRBJ1-1; D is ambiguous. CDR1 and CDR2 from the germline V gene are SQVTM and ANQGSEA. The CDR3 is made up of 13 amino acids. The germline V and J ends were trimmed by 4 bases and 7 bases, with 16 bases remaining between them. The DNA of the CDR3 is TGCAGCGTTGGAAGCGAATTAGGCGTTGAAGCTTTCTTT. Translation gives CSVGSELGVEAFF. Using reference TRBV29-1 and TRBJ1-1 for the parts outside the CDR3, the full variable domain is SAVISQKPSRDICQRGTSLTIQCQVDSQVTMMFWYRQQPGQSLTLIATANQGSEATYESGFVIDKFPISRPNLTFSTLTVSNMSPEDSSIYLCSVGSELGVEAFFGQGTRLTVV.

This clonotype was seen ten or more times. The chain combines TRBV21-1 with TRBJ2-7; TRBD2, the table's D call, was not compared with the DNA. TRBV21-1 is annotated as a pseudogene. This CDR3 has 15 residues. As DNA, the CDR3 is TGTGCCAGCAGCAAAGGCCTAGCGGTCTCCTACGAGCAGTACTTC. This codes for CASSKGLAVSYEQYF.

The V gene is TRBV12-3 or TRBV12-4, the J gene TRBJ1-1; D is unclear. V was cut by 7 bases and J by 1 base, with 4 bases left in between. The CDR3 length is 11 residues. As DNA, the CDR3 is TGTGCCAGCAAGGGGAACACTGAAGCTTTCTTT. It translates to CASKGNTEAFF.

This clonotype was counted a few times. One base away lies a much larger clone, so this may be a sequencing read error. The chain links TRBV2 to TRBJ1-5, with 11 bases aligning to TRBD1. V shed 10 bases, J shed 5 bases, and the junction held 10 bases outside the gene matches. Germline CDR1 SNHLY, CDR2 FYNNEI. This CDR3 has 15 residues. CDR3 region: CANRDGTGGYQPQHF. CDR3 bases: TGTGCCAACAGGGACGGGACAGGGGGTTATCAGCCCCAGCATTTT.

Sample share makes this clonotype medium-sized. The V gene is TRBV5-1, the J gene TRBJ1-1, with 8 bases that match TRBD1. From germline, CDR1 is SGHRS and CDR2 YFSETQ. The CDR3 totals 15 residues. The V segment lost 0 bases and the J segment 6 bases; nucleotides outside the gene matches: 7. The CDR3 nucleotides read TGCGCCAGCAGCTTGGGGACAGGGCAAATTGCTGAAGCTTTCTTT. This encodes CASSLGTGQIAEAFF.

This clonotype was counted at least ten times. The chain has TRBV10-3 and TRBJ2-5; 8 bases line up with TRBD2. The V and J ends lost 3 bases and 5 bases, in that order; junction bases with no gene match: 5. From germline, CDR1 is ENHRY and CDR2 SYGVKD. This CDR3 has 14 amino acids. This CDR3 reads CAISESGSLETQYF. For the CDR3, the DNA is TGTGCCATCAGTGAAAGCGGGAGCTTGGAGACCCAGTACTTC.

The chain uses TRBV29-1 and TRBJ2-2, with no clear D. V was trimmed by 4 bases and J by 4 bases, leaving 7 bases between them. The CDR3 consists of 12 residues. Germline V gene data show CDR1 as SQVTM and CDR2 as ANQGSEA. CDR3 region: CSVGHTTGELFF. The CDR3, as DNA: TGCAGCGTTGGACACACCACCGGGGAGCTGTTTTTT.

The chain joins TRBV12-5 to TRBJ1-1; a weak D match, TRBD1 (5 bases). V was shortened by 6 bases and J by 3 bases, with 32 bases between the two germline ends. Germline V gene data show CDR1 as LGHNT and CDR2 as FRNRAP. CDR3 length equals 20 residues. In nucleotides, the CDR3 is TGTGCTAGTGGGCGATGGGGGAAGGGCAGGCAACTCGCTGGGGACACTGAAGCTTTCTTT. Translating gives CASGRWGKGRQLAGDTEAFF. The full variable domain, in which reference TRBV12-5 and TRBJ1-1 provide the parts outside the CDR3, is DARVTQTPRHKVTEMGQEVTMRCQPILGHNTVFWYRQTMMQGLELLAYFRNRAPLDDSGMPKDRFSAEMPDATLATLKIQPSEPRDSAVYFCASGRWGKGRQLAGDTEAFFGQGTRLTVV.

This clonotype has only one observation. Given a much more abundant clone one base away, this may be a read error. This chain joins TRBV10-3 and TRBJ1-2, with 7 bases matching TRBD1. Germline assignment: CDR1 ENHRY and CDR2 SYGVKD. V was clipped by 1 base and J by 0 bases; unmatched bases: 8. CDR3 length equals 17 residues. The CDR3 spells CAISEWTDRDTNYGYTF. CDR3 DNA sequence: TGTGCCATCAGTGAGTGGACCGACAGGGATACTAACTATGGCTACACCTTC.

This clonotype was seen at least ten times. This rearrangement joins TRBV3-1 to TRBJ2-5; 9 bases agree with TRBD1. V lost 1 base and J lost 4; bases outside the gene matches: 4. Per the germline V gene, CDR1 is LGHDT and CDR2 is YNNKEL (reference sequence). The CDR3 has 15 amino acids. Here the CDR3 DNA reads TGTGCCAGCAGCCAAGGGACAGGGGCTGGAGAGACCCAGTACTTC. Translated, it gives CASSQGTGAGETQYF.

This clonotype was seen ten or more times. The chain carries TRBV6-6 and TRBJ1-5; no clear D gene. V lost 6 bases to trimming and J lost 0 bases, with 12 bases between them. The CDR3 runs 15 residues. Germline-derived CDR1 and CDR2 are MNHNY and SVGAGI (reference sequence). CDR3 sequence reads: CASRDGEGSNQPQHF. DNA for the CDR3: TGTGCCAGCAGGGACGGGGAGGGTAGCAATCAGCCCCAGCATTTT.

This clonotype occurred many times. The chain employs TRBV6-2 or TRBV6-3 and TRBJ2-1, with D maybe TRBD1 (5 bases). With 4 bases removed from V and 5 bases from J, the gap between germline ends came to 9 bases. The CDR3 runs 13 residues. The germline V gene has CDR1 MNHEY and CDR2 SVGEGT. The CDR3 sequence: CASSFTGDNEQFF. The CDR3 bases are TGTGCCAGCAGTTTTACAGGCGACAATGAGCAGTTCTTC.

This chain uses TRBV4-2 with TRBJ1-4; no clear D gene. The CDR3 is made up of 14 amino acids. Trimming removed 1 base from V and 7 bases from J, with 10 bases in between. From germline, CDR1 is LGHNA and CDR2 YNFKEQ. CDR3 bases: TGTGCCAGCAGCCAAGGACAAAGGTTTGAAAAACTGTTTTTT. It yields the protein CASSQGQRFEKLFF.

At least ten counts were recorded for this clonotype. This chain links TRBV20-1 with TRBJ1-1, with TRBD1 as a possible D gene (6 bases). CDR3 length: 14 residues. Trimming stripped 7 bases from V and 1 base from J, with 16 bases between. Germline V gene lookup returns CDR1 DFQATT and CDR2 SNEGSKA (reference sequence). The CDR3 here is CSVQGGRPNTEAFF. The CDR3 DNA reads TGCAGTGTACAGGGAGGACGGCCGAACACTGAAGCTTTCTTT.

Many counts were recorded for this clonotype. The DNA for the CDR3 is TGCGCCAGCAGCTTGAGGACTAGCGGAAGCTCCTACGAGCAGTACTTC. Translated, it gives CASSLRTSGSSYEQYF. The chain couples TRBV5-1 to TRBJ2-7; TRBD2 matches 10 bases. Per the germline V gene, CDR1 is SGHRS and CDR2 is YFSETQ. The CDR3 runs to 16 residues. J was trimmed by 0 bases and V by 1 base; bases with no gene match: 4.

This clonotype was counted at least ten times. The genes are TRBV6-1 and TRBJ1-5; TRBD1 matches at 7 bases. The CDR3 runs 16 residues. The germline V gene has CDR1 MNHNS and CDR2 SASEGT. Trimming removed 2 bases from V and 0 bases from J; junction bases left unmatched: 4. CDR3 sequence: CASSENRGSSNQPQHF. DNA for the CDR3: TGTGCCAGCAGTGAAAACAGGGGAAGTAGCAATCAGCCCCAGCATTTT.

A note on this clonotype: This may be a read error, as it is one base from a much larger clone. J is TRBJ2-1 and V is TRBV29-1, with D maybe TRBD1 (6 bases). This CDR3 spans 10 amino acids. Germline loops: CDR1 SQVTM, CDR2 ANQGSEA. The CDR3, as DNA: TGCAGCGTTAAAGATCAGGGGCTATTCTTC. It codes for CSVKDQGLFF.

Many counts were recorded for this clonotype. The rearrangement uses TRBV24-1 and TRBJ2-1, with 9 bases fitting TRBD1. V gave up 1 base and J gave up 9 bases; unmatched junction bases: 9. The CDR3 is 16 amino acids. Germline V gene lookup returns CDR1 KGHDR and CDR2 SFDVKD. Written as DNA, the CDR3 is TGTGCCACCAGTGATTTCCGGGACAGGGTAGGTAGTGAGCAGTTCTTC. Its protein is CATSDFRDRVGSEQFF.

This clonotype was seen many times. The gene calls are TRBV29-1 and TRBJ1-1, with 8 bases lining up with TRBD1. J gave up 4 bases and V 5 bases, and 3 bases lay outside the gene matches. Germline V lookup: CDR1 SQVTM, CDR2 ANQGSEA. The CDR3 runs 12 residues. The CDR3 here is CSVSQGGTEAFF. CDR3 DNA: TGCAGCGTTTCACAGGGGGGCACTGAAGCTTTCTTT. Variable domain in full (rest from reference TRBV29-1 and TRBJ1-1): SAVISQKPSRDICQRGTSLTIQCQVDSQVTMMFWYRQQPGQSLTLIATANQGSEATYESGFVIDKFPISRPNLTFSTLTVSNMSPEDSSIYLCSVSQGGTEAFFGQGTRLTVV.

At least ten counts were recorded for this clonotype. CDR3 in amino acids: CASSLGEAFF. DNA for the CDR3: TGTGCCAGCAGTTTAGGTGAAGCTTTCTTT. The chain employs TRBV12-3 or TRBV12-4 and TRBJ1-1; D call uncertain. Trimming left V 1 base short and J 7 bases short, with 1 base between. The CDR3 spans 10 residues.

This clonotype was picked up many times. The CDR3 bases are TGTGCCAGTAGAAGATGGTCAGGGGATGGCTACACCTTC. It specifies CASRRWSGDGYTF. The V gene is TRBV19, the J gene TRBJ1-2; D is possibly TRBD1 (6 bases). V lost 6 bases to trimming and J lost 6 bases, with 14 bases between them. Germline lookup yields CDR1 LNHDA and CDR2 SQIVND (reference sequence). The CDR3 length is 13 residues.

This clonotype was observed at least ten times. This chain uses TRBV27 with TRBJ2-7; 7 bases match TRBD1. The CDR3 spans 17 residues. Germline values: CDR1 MNHEY, CDR2 SMNVEV (reference sequence). Trimming cost V 4 bases and J 2 bases; bases outside gene matches: 14. DNA for the CDR3: TGTGCCAGCAGTTCAGAAGGTTCGACAGGGCTAGCCTACGAGCAGTACTTC. It codes for CASSSEGSTGLAYEQYF.

This clonotype has a count of ten or more. This sequence joins TRBV19 and TRBJ2-7; unclear D gene. Germline-derived CDR1 and CDR2 are LNHDA and SQIVND (reference sequence). The CDR3 is 13 amino acids. V was trimmed by 8 bases and J by 2 bases, leaving 13 bases between them. In DNA, the CDR3 is TGTGCCAGTCCCCAAGTTCTCACCTACGAGCAGTACTTC. This encodes CASPQVLTYEQYF.

This clonotype was observed many times. J is TRBJ2-5 and V is TRBV11-1, with D unresolved. Germline lookup yields CDR1 SGHAT and CDR2 FQDESV (reference sequence). This CDR3 spans 14 amino acids. V lost 3 bases and J 2 bases, leaving 10 bases between the germline ends. The CDR3 loop reads CASSFTDTQETQYF. The CDR3 DNA sequence: TGTGCCAGCAGCTTCACAGATACTCAAGAGACCCAGTACTTC.

By share, this clonotype ranks as medium-sized. The rearrangement joins TRBV27 to TRBJ1-6, with D uncertain. The CDR3 contains 16 residues. The V and J ends lost 2 bases and 1 base respectively, with 9 bases between them. Germline CDR1 is MNHEY and CDR2 is SMNVEV (reference sequence). CDR3 residues: CASSLESRSYNSPLHF. For the CDR3, the DNA is TGTGCCAGCAGTTTAGAAAGTAGATCCTATAATTCACCCCTCCACTTT.

This clonotype was counted only a few times. The chain carries TRBV7-2 and TRBJ2-1; 8 positions agree with TRBD1. Per germline, CDR1 SGHTA and CDR2 FQGNSA. Germline trimming cut 5 bases from V and 7 bases from J; bases unmatched to any gene: 10. The CDR3 runs to 15 residues. Written as DNA, the CDR3 is TGTGCCAGCAGCCCCGTTGGACAGGGAGGAAATGAGCAGTTCTTC. Its protein product is CASSPVGQGGNEQFF.

This clonotype was detected ten times or more. CDR3 protein: CASSSLREAVELFF. The CDR3 DNA follows: TGTGCCAGCAGTTCTCTCCGGGAGGCCGTCGAACTGTTTTTT. The gene calls are TRBV27 and TRBJ1-4; D is undetermined. Trimming cost V 4 bases and J 12 bases, with 18 bases left between them. Germline CDR1 MNHEY, CDR2 SMNVEV (reference sequence). The CDR3 contains 14 residues.

This clonotype appeared many times. The chain couples TRBV12-5 to TRBJ1-6; D gene uncertain. Germline V gene data show CDR1 as LGHNT and CDR2 as FRNRAP. The CDR3 runs to 13 residues. V lost 1 base and J lost 7, with 5 bases in between. This CDR3 is CASGLGTNSPLHF. The CDR3 bases are TGTGCTAGTGGTTTGGGCACAAATTCACCCCTCCACTTT. Supplemented by reference TRBV12-5 and TRBJ1-6, the full variable domain reads DARVTQTPRHKVTEMGQEVTMRCQPILGHNTVFWYRQTMMQGLELLAYFRNRAPLDDSGMPKDRFSAEMPDATLATLKIQPSEPRDSAVYFCASGLGTNSPLHFGNGTRLTVT.